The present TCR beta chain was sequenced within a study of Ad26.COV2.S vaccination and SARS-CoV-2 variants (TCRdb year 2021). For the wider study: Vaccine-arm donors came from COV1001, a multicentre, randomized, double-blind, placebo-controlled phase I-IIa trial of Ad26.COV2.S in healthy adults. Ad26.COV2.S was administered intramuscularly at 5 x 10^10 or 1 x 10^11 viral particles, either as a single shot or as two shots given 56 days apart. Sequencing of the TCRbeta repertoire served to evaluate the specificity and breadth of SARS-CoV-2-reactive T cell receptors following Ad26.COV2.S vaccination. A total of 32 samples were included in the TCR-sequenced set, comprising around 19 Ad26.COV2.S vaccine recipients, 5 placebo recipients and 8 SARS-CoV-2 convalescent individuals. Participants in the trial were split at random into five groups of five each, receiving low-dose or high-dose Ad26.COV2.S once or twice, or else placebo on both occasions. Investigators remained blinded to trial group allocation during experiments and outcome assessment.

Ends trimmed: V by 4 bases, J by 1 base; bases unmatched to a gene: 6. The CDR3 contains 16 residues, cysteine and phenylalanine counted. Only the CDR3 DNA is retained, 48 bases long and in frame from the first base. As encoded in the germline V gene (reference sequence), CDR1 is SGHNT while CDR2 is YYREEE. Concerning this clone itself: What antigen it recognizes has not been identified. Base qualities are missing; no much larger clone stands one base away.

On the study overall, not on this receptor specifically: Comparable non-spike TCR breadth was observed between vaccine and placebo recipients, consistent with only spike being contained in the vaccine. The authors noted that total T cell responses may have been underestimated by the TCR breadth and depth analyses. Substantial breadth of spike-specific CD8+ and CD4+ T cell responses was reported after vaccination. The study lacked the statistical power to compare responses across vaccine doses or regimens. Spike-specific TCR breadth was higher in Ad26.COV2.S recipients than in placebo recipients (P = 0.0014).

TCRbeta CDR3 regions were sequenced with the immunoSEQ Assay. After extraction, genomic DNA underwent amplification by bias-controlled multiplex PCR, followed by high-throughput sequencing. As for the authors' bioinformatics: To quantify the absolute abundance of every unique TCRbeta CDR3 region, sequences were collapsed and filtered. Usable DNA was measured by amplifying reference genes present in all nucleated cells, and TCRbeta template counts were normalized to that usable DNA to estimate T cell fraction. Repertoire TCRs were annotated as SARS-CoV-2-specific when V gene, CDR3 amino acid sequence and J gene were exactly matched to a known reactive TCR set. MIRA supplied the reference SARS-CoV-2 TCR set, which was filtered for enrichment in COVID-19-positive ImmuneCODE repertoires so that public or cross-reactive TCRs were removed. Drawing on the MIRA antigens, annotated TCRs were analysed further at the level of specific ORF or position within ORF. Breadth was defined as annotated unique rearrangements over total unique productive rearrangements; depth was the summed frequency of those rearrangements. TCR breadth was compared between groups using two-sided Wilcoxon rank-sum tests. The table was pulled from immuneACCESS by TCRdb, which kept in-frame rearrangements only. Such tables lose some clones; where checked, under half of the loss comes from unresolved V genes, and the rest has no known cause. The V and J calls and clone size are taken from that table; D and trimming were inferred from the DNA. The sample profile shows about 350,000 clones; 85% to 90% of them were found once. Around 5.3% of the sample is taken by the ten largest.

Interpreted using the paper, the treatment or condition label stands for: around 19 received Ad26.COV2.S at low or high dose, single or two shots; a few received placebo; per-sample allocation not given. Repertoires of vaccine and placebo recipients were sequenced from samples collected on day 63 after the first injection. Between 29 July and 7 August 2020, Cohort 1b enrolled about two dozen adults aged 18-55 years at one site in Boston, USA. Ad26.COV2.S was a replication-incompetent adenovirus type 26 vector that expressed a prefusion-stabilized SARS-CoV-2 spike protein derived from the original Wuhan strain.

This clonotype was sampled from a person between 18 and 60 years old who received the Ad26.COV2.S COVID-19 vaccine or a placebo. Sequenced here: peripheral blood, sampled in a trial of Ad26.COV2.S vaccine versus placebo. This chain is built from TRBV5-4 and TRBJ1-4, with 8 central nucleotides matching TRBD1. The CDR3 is CASSRGQGGTNEKLFF. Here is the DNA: TGTGCCAGCAGCCGAGGACAGGGTGGAACTAATGAAAAACTGTTTTTT.